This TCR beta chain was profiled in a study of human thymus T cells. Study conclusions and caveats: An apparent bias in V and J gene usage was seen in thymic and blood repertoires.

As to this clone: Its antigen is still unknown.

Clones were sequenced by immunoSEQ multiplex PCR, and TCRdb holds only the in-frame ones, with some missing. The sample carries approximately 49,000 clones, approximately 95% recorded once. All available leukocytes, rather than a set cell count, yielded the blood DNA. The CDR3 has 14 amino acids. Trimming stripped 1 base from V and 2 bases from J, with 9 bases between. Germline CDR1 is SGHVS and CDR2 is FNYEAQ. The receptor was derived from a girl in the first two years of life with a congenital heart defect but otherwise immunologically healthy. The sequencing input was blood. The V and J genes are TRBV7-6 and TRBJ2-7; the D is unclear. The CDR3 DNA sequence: TGTGCCAGCAGCTTAGACAGTGGGGCCTACGAGCAGTACTTC. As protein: CASSLDSGAYEQYF.